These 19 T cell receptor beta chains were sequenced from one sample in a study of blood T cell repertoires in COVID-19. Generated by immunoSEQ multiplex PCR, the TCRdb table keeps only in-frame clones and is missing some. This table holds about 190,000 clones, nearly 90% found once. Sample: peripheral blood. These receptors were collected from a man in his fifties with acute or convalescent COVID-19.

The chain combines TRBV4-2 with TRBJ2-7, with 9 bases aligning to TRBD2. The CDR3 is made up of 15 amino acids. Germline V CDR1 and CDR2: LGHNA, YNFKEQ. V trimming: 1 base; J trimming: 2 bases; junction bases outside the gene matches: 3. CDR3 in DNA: TGTGCCAGCAGCCAAGCTGTAGCGGGAGCCTACGAGCAGTACTTC. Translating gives CASSQAVAGAYEQYF.

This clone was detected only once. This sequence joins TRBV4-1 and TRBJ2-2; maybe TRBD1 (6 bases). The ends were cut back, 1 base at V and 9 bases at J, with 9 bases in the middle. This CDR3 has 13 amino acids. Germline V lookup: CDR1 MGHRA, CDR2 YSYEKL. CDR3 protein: CASSQAGDRELFF. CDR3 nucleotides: TGCGCCAGCAGCCAAGCAGGGGACCGGGAGCTGTTTTTT.

This CDR3 is CASSFRDSSYEQYF. The DNA for the CDR3 is TGTGCCAGCAGTTTCCGAGACAGCTCCTACGAGCAGTACTTC. This chain connects TRBV28 to TRBJ2-7; D perhaps matches TRBD1 (5 bases). Trimming cost V 3 bases and J 0 bases, with 9 bases left between them. CDR3 size: 14 residues. Germline V gene data show CDR1 as MDHEN and CDR2 as SYDVKM.

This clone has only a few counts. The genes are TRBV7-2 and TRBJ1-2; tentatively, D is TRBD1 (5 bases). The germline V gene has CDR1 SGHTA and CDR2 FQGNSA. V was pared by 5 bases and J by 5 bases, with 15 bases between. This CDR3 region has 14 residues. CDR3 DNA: TGTGCCAGCAGCCAAGACAGTGCGAAGTATGGCTACACCTTC. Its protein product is CASSQDSAKYGYTF.

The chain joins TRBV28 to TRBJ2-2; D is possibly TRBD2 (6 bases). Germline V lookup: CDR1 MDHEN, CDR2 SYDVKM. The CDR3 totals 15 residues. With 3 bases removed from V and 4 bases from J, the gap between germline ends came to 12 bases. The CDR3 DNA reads TGTGCCAGCAGTTTTAGGCGGAGGGGCACCGGGGAGCTGTTTTTT. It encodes CASSFRRRGTGELFF.

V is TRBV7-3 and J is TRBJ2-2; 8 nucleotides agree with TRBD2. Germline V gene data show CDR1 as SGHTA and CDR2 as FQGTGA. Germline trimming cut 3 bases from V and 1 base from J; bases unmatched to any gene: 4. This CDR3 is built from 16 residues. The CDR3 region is CASSLQGLGNTGELFF. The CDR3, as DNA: TGTGCCAGCAGCTTGCAGGGACTAGGGAACACCGGGGAGCTGTTTTTT. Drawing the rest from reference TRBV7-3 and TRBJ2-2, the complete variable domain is GAGVSQTPSNKVTEKGKYVELRCDPISGHTALYWYRQSLGQGPEFLIYFQGTGAADDSGLPNDRFFAVRPEGSVSTLKIQRTERGDSAVYLCASSLQGLGNTGELFFGEGSRLTVL.

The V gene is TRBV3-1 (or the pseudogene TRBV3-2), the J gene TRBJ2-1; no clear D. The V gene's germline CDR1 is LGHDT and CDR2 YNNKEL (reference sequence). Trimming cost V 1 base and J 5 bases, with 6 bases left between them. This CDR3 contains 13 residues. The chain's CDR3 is CASSQGSDNEQFF. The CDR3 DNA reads TGTGCCAGCAGCCAAGGTAGTGACAATGAGCAGTTCTTC.

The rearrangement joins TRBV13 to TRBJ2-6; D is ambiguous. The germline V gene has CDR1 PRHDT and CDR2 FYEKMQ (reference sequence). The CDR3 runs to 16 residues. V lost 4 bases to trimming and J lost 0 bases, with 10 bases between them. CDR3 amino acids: CASSYSGLSGANVLTF. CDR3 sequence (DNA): TGTGCCAGCAGCTATAGTGGGCTCTCTGGGGCCAACGTCCTGACTTTC.

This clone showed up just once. DNA of the CDR3: TGTGCCAGCACCATGGACAGCCTCGGGGCCCAGTACTTC. Its protein is CASTMDSLGAQYF. J is TRBJ2-5 and V is TRBV6-5; tentatively, D is TRBD1 (6 bases). The length of the CDR3 is 13 residues. The V gene's germline CDR1 is MNHEY and CDR2 SVGAGI. Deletions cut 7 bases from V and 9 bases from J, with 18 bases between.

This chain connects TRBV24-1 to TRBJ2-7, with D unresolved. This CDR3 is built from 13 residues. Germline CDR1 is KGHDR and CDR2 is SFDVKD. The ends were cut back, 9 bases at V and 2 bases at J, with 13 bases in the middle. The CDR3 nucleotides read TGTGCCACCCCGCTTAGTGAGACCTACGAGCAGTACGTC. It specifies CATPLSETYEQYV.

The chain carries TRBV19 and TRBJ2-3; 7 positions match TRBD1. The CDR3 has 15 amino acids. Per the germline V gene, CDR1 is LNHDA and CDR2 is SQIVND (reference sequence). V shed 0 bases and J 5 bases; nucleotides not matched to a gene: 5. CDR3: CASSIELGQLDTQYF. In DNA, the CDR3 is TGTGCCAGTAGTATAGAGTTGGGACAGCTAGATACGCAGTATTTT.

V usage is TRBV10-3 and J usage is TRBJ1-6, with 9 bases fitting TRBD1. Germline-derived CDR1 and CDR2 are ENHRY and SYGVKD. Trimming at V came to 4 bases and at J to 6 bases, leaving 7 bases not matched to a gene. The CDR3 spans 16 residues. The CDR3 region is CAISVNRDRVNSPLHF. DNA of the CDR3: TGTGCCATCAGTGTGAACCGGGACAGGGTTAATTCACCCCTCCACTTT.

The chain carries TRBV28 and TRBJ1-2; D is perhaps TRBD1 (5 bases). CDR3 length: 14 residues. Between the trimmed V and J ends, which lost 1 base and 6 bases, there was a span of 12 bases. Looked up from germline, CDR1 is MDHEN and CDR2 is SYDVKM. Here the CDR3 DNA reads TGTGCCAGCAGTTTATACCCAGGGAACAATGGCTACACCTTC. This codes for CASSLYPGNNGYTF.

The CDR3 nucleotides read TGCGCCAGCAGCACGCGAGGGAGCGTGGATACGCAGTATTTT. Protein: CASSTRGSVDTQYF. This chain joins TRBV5-1 and TRBJ2-3, with a tentative D call TRBD2 (5 bases). V gave up 4 bases and J gave up 6 bases, with 15 bases separating them. This CDR3 region has 14 residues. Germline V gene lookup returns CDR1 SGHRS and CDR2 YFSETQ.

The CDR3: CASSPGTAGNTIYF. The CDR3 DNA follows: TGTGCCAGCAGCCCGGGGACAGCTGGAAACACCATATATTTT. The chain is built from TRBV11-2 and TRBJ1-3, with TRBD1 matching 7 bases. In germline, CDR1 is SGHAT, CDR2 FQNNGV. The V and J ends lost 5 bases and 2 bases, in that order; junction bases with no gene match: 3. The CDR3 extends over 14 amino acids.

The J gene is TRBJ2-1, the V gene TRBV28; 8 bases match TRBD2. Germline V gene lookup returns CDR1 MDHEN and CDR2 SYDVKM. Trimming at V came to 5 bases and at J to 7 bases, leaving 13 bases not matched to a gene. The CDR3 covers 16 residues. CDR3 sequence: CASSGVAGRGENEQFF. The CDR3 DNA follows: TGTGCCAGCAGTGGAGTAGCGGGGAGAGGAGAGAATGAGCAGTTCTTC.

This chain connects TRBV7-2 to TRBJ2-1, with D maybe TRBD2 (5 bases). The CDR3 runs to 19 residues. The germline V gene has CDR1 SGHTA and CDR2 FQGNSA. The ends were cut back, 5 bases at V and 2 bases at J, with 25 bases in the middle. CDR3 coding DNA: TGTGCCAGCAGCCCCCCCGGCGGGCTGGTTGGACTTACCTACAATGAGCAGTTCTTC. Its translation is CASSPPGGLVGLTYNEQFF.

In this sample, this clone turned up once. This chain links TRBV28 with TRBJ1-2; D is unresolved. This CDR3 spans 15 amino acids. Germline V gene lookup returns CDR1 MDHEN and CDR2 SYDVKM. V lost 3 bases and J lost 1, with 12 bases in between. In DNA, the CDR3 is TGTGCCAGCAGTTTCTGGCCAGATATTAACTATGGCTACACCTTC. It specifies CASSFWPDINYGYTF.

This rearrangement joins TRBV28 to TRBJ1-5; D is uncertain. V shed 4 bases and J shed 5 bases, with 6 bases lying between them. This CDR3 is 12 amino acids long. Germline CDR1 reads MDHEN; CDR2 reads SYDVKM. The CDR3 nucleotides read TGTGCCAGCAGTTCTCAGTATCAGCCCCAGCATTTT. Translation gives CASSSQYQPQHF.